What follows are 29 T cell receptor beta chains derived from one specimen sequenced in a study of blood T cell repertoires in COVID-19. Using immunoSEQ multiplex PCR, the repertoire was profiled, and TCRdb retains in-frame clones only, with some absent. The repertoire holds approximately 80,000 clones, about 68% seen once, with about 5.7% in the top ten. The specimen sequenced was peripheral blood. These receptors came from a man between 50 and 59 years old with active or convalescent COVID-19.

The rearrangement joins TRBV6-5 to TRBJ1-1; D uncertain. This CDR3 has 15 amino acids. V shed 6 bases and J shed 4 bases, with 18 bases lying between them. The V gene's germline CDR1 is MNHEY and CDR2 SVGAGI. Written as DNA, the CDR3 is TGTGCCAGCAGCGAGCCGGGAGCCACTATCACTGAAGCTTTCTTT. Its protein is CASSEPGATITEAFF.

V gene TRBV6-6 combines with J gene TRBJ1-5; perhaps TRBD1 as D (5 bases). The CDR3 consists of 12 residues. V was trimmed by 9 bases and J by 5 bases, leaving 11 bases between them. Germline loops: CDR1 MNHNY, CDR2 SVGAGI (reference sequence). The DNA of the CDR3 is TGTGCCAGTCAGGGTGGGGATCAGCCCCAGCATTTT. Translated, it gives CASQGGDQPQHF.

Only one count was recorded for this clone. The V and J genes are TRBV7-2 and TRBJ2-7, with unresolved D. Germline CDR1 reads SGHTA; CDR2 reads FQGNSA. Trimming removed 8 bases from V and 2 bases from J, with 10 bases in between. The CDR3 contains 12 residues. This chain's CDR3 is CASGRVTYEQYF. The CDR3, as DNA: TGTGCCAGCGGGCGTGTTACCTACGAGCAGTACTTC.

V is TRBV6-2 or TRBV6-3 and J is TRBJ2-1; the D gene is possibly TRBD1 (5 bases). This CDR3 spans 15 amino acids. The germline V gene has CDR1 MNHEY and CDR2 SVGEGT. The V end was cut by 0 bases, the J end by 7 bases, with 13 bases between. The DNA for the CDR3 is TGTGCCAGCAGTTACTCGACAGCGCTGGGGAATGAGCAGTTCTTC. Translating it yields CASSYSTALGNEQFF.

This sequence joins TRBV19 and TRBJ1-1; 8 positions match TRBD1. CDR3 length: 16 residues. The V gene's germline CDR1 is LNHDA and CDR2 SQIVND (reference sequence). V dropped 3 bases and J dropped 3; count of bases not matched to a gene: 9. The CDR3 DNA reads TGTGCCAGTAGTATCGGACAGGGAAGTTTGGACACTGAAGCTTTCTTT. Its protein is CASSIGQGSLDTEAFF.

This clone occurred a few times. Other DNA sequences in this sample translate to the same CDR3. The rearrangement joins TRBV2 to TRBJ1-1; 8 bases line up with TRBD1. CDR3 size: 13 residues. Germline values: CDR1 SNHLY, CDR2 FYNNEI. The V segment lost 8 bases and the J segment 4 bases; nucleotides outside the gene matches: 6. The CDR3 loop reads CASQDRESTEAFF. CDR3 in DNA: TGTGCCAGCCAGGACAGGGAAAGCACTGAAGCTTTCTTT. Full variable domain (remainder filled in from reference TRBV2 and TRBJ1-1): EPEVTQTPSHQVTQMGQEVILRCVPISNHLYFYWYRQILGQKVEFLVSFYNNEISEKSEIFDDQFSVERPDGSNFTLKIRSTKLEDSAMYFCASQDRESTEAFFGQGTRLTVV.

This chain joins TRBV2 and TRBJ1-4; the D gene is possibly TRBD1 (6 bases). This CDR3 region has 13 residues. Looked up from germline, CDR1 is SNHLY and CDR2 is FYNNEI. V was clipped by 7 bases and J by 8 bases, with 14 bases between them. The CDR3 spells CASKGDGVEKLFF. As DNA, the CDR3 is TGTGCCAGCAAGGGGGACGGCGTGGAAAAACTGTTTTTT. Looking up the rest from reference TRBV2 and TRBJ1-4 gives the full variable domain: EPEVTQTPSHQVTQMGQEVILRCVPISNHLYFYWYRQILGQKVEFLVSFYNNEISEKSEIFDDQFSVERPDGSNFTLKIRSTKLEDSAMYFCASKGDGVEKLFFGSGTQLSVL.

The rearrangement uses TRBV6-5 and TRBJ1-1; D might be TRBD1 (5 bases). Trimming took 7 bases from V and 5 from J, leaving 14 bases between them. CDR1 MNHEY and CDR2 SVGAGI come from the germline V gene. This CDR3 is built from 13 residues. DNA for the CDR3: TGTGCCAGCACTCCCCAGGGAGGGACTGAAGCTTTCTTT. Amino acid sequence: CASTPQGGTEAFF.

The chain employs TRBV4-1 and TRBJ1-5; D perhaps matches TRBD1 (5 bases). The germline CDR1 and CDR2 sequences are MGHRA and YSYEKL. With 1 base removed from V and 7 bases from J, the gap between germline ends came to 14 bases. The CDR3 length is 15 residues. The CDR3 region is CASSQGDSIWQPQHF. The CDR3 DNA sequence: TGCGCCAGCAGCCAAGGAGACAGTATCTGGCAGCCCCAGCATTTT.

The chain combines TRBV9 with TRBJ1-3; TRBD1 matches 7 bases. The germline V gene encodes CDR1 SGDLS and CDR2 YYNGEE. The CDR3 is 14 residues long. V shed 4 bases, J shed 7 bases, and the junction held 8 bases outside the gene matches. CDR3 in amino acids: CASSLDRVGNTIYF. CDR3 DNA: TGTGCCAGCAGCTTAGACAGGGTCGGGAACACCATATATTTT.

The gene calls are TRBV7-8 and TRBJ2-2; a possible D gene is TRBD2 (5 bases). Germline V gene lookup returns CDR1 SGHVS and CDR2 FQNEAQ. The CDR3 loop spans 15 amino acids. V dropped 5 bases and J dropped 0 bases, with 10 bases sitting between them. The DNA of the CDR3 is TGTGCCAGCAGCCGCCGGGGATCGAACACCGGGGAGCTGTTTTTT. Its protein is CASSRRGSNTGELFF.

J is TRBJ2-3 and V is TRBV11-2; 9 bases are shared with TRBD2. After removal of 5 bases from V and 3 bases from J, the junction contained 3 bases not matched to a gene. This CDR3 contains 14 residues. The germline gives CDR1 SGHAT, CDR2 FQNNGV. For the CDR3, the DNA is TGTGCCAGCAGCCGACTAGCGGCTACAGATACGCAGTATTTT. Amino acid sequence: CASSRLAATDTQYF.

To note about this clone: A read error may produce the germline difference seen at one junction end. V and J are TRBV7-3 and TRBJ2-2; the D gene is possibly TRBD2 (5 bases). The CDR3 has 11 residues. Germline CDR1 SGHTA, CDR2 FQGTGA. CDR3 sequence: CASSFPRGAVF. DNA of the CDR3: TGTGCCAGCAGCTTCCCCCGGGGAGCTGTTTTT.

The V and J genes are TRBV2 and TRBJ1-5; 8 bases align to TRBD1. With V trimmed by 3 bases and J by 6 bases, 10 bases remained unmatched. The CDR3 runs to 16 residues. CDR1 SNHLY and CDR2 FYNNEI come from the germline V gene. The CDR3 nucleotides read TGTGCCAGCAGTGATTGGGCAGGGGGCGAAAGTCAGCCCCAGCATTTT. Encoded protein: CASSDWAGGESQPQHF.

This chain links TRBV9 with TRBJ2-7, with D possibly being TRBD2 (5 bases). This CDR3 contains 13 residues. Trimming removed 3 bases from V and 5 bases from J, with 12 bases in between. Per germline, CDR1 SGDLS and CDR2 YYNGEE. DNA for the CDR3: TGTGCCAGCAGCGCCAACGTGGAGGACGAGCAGTACTTC. Its protein is CASSANVEDEQYF. Based on the CDR3 plus reference TRBV9 and TRBJ2-7, the full variable domain is DSGVTQTPKHLITATGQRVTLRCSPRSGDLSVYWYQQSLDQGLQFLIQYYNGEERAKGNILERFSAQQFPDLHSELNLSSLELGDSALYFCASSANVEDEQYFGPGTRLTVT.

CDR3 protein: CASSLFPENYGYTF. DNA for the CDR3: TGTGCCAGCAGCTTGTTTCCAGAAAACTATGGCTACACCTTC. The chain employs TRBV5-6 and TRBJ1-2; D is undetermined. V lost 1 base and J lost 2, with 9 bases in between. The CDR3 consists of 14 residues. Germline values: CDR1 SGHDT, CDR2 YYEEEE.

V gene TRBV11-2 combines with J gene TRBJ2-7, with 8 bases that match TRBD1. CDR1 SGHAT and CDR2 FQNNGV come from the germline V gene. The length of the CDR3 is 16 residues. Trimming took 1 base from V and 4 from J; bases not matched to a gene: 9. CDR3 loop: CASSLGGGQGPYEQYF. The CDR3 DNA reads TGTGCCAGCAGCTTAGGGGGTGGACAGGGACCTTACGAGCAGTACTTC.

The sample holds a few counts of this clone. The V and J genes are TRBV25-1 and TRBJ1-2; TRBD1 is a possible D gene (5 bases). Germline CDR1 reads MGHDK; CDR2 reads SYGVNS. V was clipped by 4 bases and J by 1 base, with 16 bases between them. The CDR3 covers 16 residues. The DNA for the CDR3 is TGTGCCAGCAGTGCTACCGGGGGGGTACTTAACTATGGCTACACCTTC. Translating gives CASSATGGVLNYGYTF.

The V call is TRBV19, the J call TRBJ1-2, with TRBD1 matching over 10 bases. Trimming took 6 bases from V and 4 from J; bases not matched to a gene: 8. CDR3 length equals 15 residues. CDR1 and CDR2 from the germline V gene are LNHDA and SQIVND (reference sequence). The CDR3 DNA reads TGTGCCAGTAGCAGGACAGGGGGACTGATCTATGGCTACACCTTC. It yields the protein CASSRTGGLIYGYTF.

This clone was observed a handful of times. The chain carries TRBV18 and TRBJ2-4; 9 bases are a match to TRBD1. Germline CDR1 reads KGHSH; CDR2 reads LQKENI. V gave up 0 bases and J gave up 6 bases; unmatched junction bases: 6. The CDR3 has 16 residues. DNA of the CDR3: TGTGCCAGCTCACCACCGGGACAGGGTAGGGTAAACATTCAGTACTTC. Translated, it gives CASSPPGQGRVNIQYF.

This clone was recorded once. The CDR3 here is CASGIVLGAETQYF. CDR3 bases: TGTGCCAGCGGAATTGTTTTAGGGGCCGAGACCCAGTACTTC. The chain combines TRBV7-6 with TRBJ2-5, with a weak D call TRBD1 (5 bases). Germline-derived CDR1 and CDR2 are SGHVS and FNYEAQ. The V end was cut by 8 bases, the J end by 5 bases, with 18 bases between. The length of the CDR3 is 14 residues.

J is TRBJ1-2 and V is TRBV6-2 or TRBV6-3; D possibly corresponds to TRBD1 (6 bases). The CDR3 is 13 residues long. Between the trimmed V and J ends, which lost 5 bases and 4 bases, there was a span of 11 bases. The germline V gene encodes CDR1 MNHEY and CDR2 SVGEGT. The chain's CDR3 is CASSAGATYGYTF. In DNA form, the CDR3 reads TGTGCCAGCAGTGCAGGGGCGACCTATGGCTACACCTTC.

The chain couples TRBV5-5 to TRBJ2-3; possibly TRBD1 for D (6 bases). Trimming removed 5 bases at V and 4 bases at J, with 17 bases between. Germline lookup yields CDR1 SGHKS and CDR2 YYEKEE (reference sequence). This CDR3 is built from 15 residues. This chain's CDR3 is CASSYRDPGADTQYF. For the CDR3, the DNA is TGTGCCAGCAGTTACCGGGACCCAGGGGCAGATACGCAGTATTTT. Supplemented by reference TRBV5-5 and TRBJ2-3, the full variable domain reads DAGVTQSPTHLIKTRGQQVTLRCSPISGHKSVSWYQQVLGQGPQFIFQYYEKEERGRGNFPDRFSARQFPNYSSELNVNALLLGDSALYLCASSYRDPGADTQYFGPGTRLTVL.

This clone came up many times. Compared with germline, one end of the junction differs, possibly owing to a read error. The chain carries TRBV7-7 and TRBJ2-2, with TRBD2 matching 7 bases. Germline V lookup: CDR1 SSHAT, CDR2 FNYEAQ (reference sequence). This CDR3 is 16 amino acids long. CDR3 bases: TGTGCTAGCAGCTTATCCCGCGGGGGGAACACCGGGGAGCTGTTTTTT. Its protein product is CASSLSRGGNTGELFF.

This clone was recorded only once. The chain is built from TRBV5-5 and TRBJ1-4; D is undetermined. The CDR3 runs to 14 residues. V was trimmed by 0 bases and J by 3 bases, leaving 6 bases between them. CDR1 SGHKS and CDR2 YYEKEE come from the germline V gene (reference sequence). The CDR3: CASSLVVSNEKLFF. The DNA of the CDR3 is TGTGCCAGCAGCTTGGTAGTATCTAATGAAAAACTGTTTTTT.

This clone was detected ten times or more. This chain uses TRBV5-1 with TRBJ1-3; tentative D call: TRBD1 (6 bases). The germline V and J ends were trimmed by 3 bases and 4 bases, with 14 bases remaining between them. The germline V gene encodes CDR1 SGHRS and CDR2 YFSETQ. The length of the CDR3 is 15 residues. CDR3 region: CASSSETGAGNTIYF. The CDR3 DNA reads as TGCGCCAGCAGCTCAGAGACAGGTGCCGGAAACACCATATATTTT.

The table lists this clone with a count of one. The genes are TRBV6-5 and TRBJ1-1; TRBD1 is a possible D gene (6 bases). Germline V gene data show CDR1 as MNHEY and CDR2 as SVGAGI. The V end was cut by 3 bases, the J end by 3 bases, with 14 bases between. The CDR3 loop spans 15 amino acids. CDR3 loop: CASSYKGEGDTEAFF. In DNA form, the CDR3 reads TGTGCCAGCAGTTATAAGGGGGAAGGAGACACTGAAGCTTTCTTT.

This rearrangement joins TRBV7-9 to TRBJ1-2; TRBD1 matches at 9 bases. This CDR3 is 14 amino acids long. V lost 5 bases and J lost 8; bases outside the gene matches: 9. Germline V lookup: CDR1 SEHNR, CDR2 FQNEAQ (reference sequence). The CDR3 DNA reads TGTGCCAGCAGCCCCGGACAGGGGACGGCCGGCTACACCTTC. Amino acid sequence: CASSPGQGTAGYTF.

CDR3 in amino acids: CASSFLDSNQPQHF. The CDR3 DNA reads as TGTGCCAGCAGTTTTTTAGATAGCAATCAGCCCCAGCATTTT. The gene calls are TRBV28 and TRBJ1-5, with unresolved D. V was clipped by 3 bases and J by 0 bases, with 6 bases between them. Germline CDR1 is MDHEN and CDR2 is SYDVKM. This CDR3 contains 14 residues.